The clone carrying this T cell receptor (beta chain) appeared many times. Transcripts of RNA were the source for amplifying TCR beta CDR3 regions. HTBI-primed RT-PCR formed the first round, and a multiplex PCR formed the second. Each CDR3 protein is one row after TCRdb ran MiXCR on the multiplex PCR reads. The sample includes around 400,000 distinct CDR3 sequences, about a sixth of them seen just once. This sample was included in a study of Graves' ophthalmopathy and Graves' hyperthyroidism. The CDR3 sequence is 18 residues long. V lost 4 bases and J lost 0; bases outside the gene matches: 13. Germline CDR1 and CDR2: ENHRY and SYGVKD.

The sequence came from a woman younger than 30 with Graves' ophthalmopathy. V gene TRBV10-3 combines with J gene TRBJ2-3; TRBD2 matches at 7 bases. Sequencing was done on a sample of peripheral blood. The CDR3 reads CAISGASGLKHSTDTQYF. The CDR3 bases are TGTGCCATCAGTGGGGCTAGCGGACTCAAACATAGCACAGATACGCAGTATTTT.